The rows below give T cell receptor beta chains drawn from one sample of a study of cytomegalovirus exposure and HLA in healthy donors. TCRdb keeps only in-frame clones here, not all; method: immunoSEQ multiplex PCR. This table holds around 180,000 clones, approximately 84% found once. The specimen sequenced was PBMCs. The receptors were gathered from a girl aged 10 to 17 in good health and CMV-seropositive. CDR3s include the opening cysteine and the closing phenylalanine or tryptophan. The D gene is left open where the match is weak. Size tells how often a clone was seen (once, few, many) or the class of an expanded clone, and some rows leave it out.

cdr3_length,clone_size,j_call,v_call,d_call,cdr3_aa,cdr3_nt
16,few,TRBJ1-2,TRBV5-1,TRBD1,CASSPSTGGINYGYTF,TGCGCCAGCAGCCCCTCCACAGGGGGCATTAACTATGGCTACACCTTC
12,NA,TRBJ2-7,TRBV30,NA,CAGNRDSYEQYF,TGTGCCGGAAACAGGGATTCCTACGAGCAGTACTTC
14,NA,TRBJ2-3,TRBV6-5,NA,CASSYSMVEGTQYF,TGTGCCAGCAGTTACTCGATGGTGGAGGGTACGCAGTATTTT
13,NA,TRBJ1-2,TRBV7-9,NA,CASSPAGRYGYTF,TGTGCCAGCAGTCCAGCAGGGAGGTATGGCTACACCTTC
14,NA,TRBJ1-1,TRBV2,NA,CASSTGHANTEAFF,TGTGCCAGCAGTACGGGACATGCCAACACTGAAGCTTTCTTT
13,few,TRBJ1-1,TRBV30,TRBD1,CAWGQGGDTEAFF,TGTGCCTGGGGACAGGGCGGGGACACTGAAGCTTTCTTT
19,few,TRBJ1-1,TRBV12-5,NA,CASGFLRTSETGINTEAFF,TGTGCTAGTGGTTTTCTCCGTACCTCAGAAACAGGGATTAACACTGAAGCTTTCTTT
15,NA,TRBJ1-1,TRBV9,NA,CASSPQTGMNTEAFF,TGTGCCAGCAGCCCCCAGACAGGAATGAACACTGAAGCTTTCTTT
16,NA,TRBJ2-3,TRBV9,TRBD2,CASSEAGRAGTDTQYF,TGTGCCAGCAGCGAGGCGGGGAGGGCGGGCACAGATACGCAGTATTTT
19,NA,TRBJ2-1,TRBV4-1,NA,CASSQDHPGKKQPYNEQFF,TGCGCCAGCAGCCAAGATCACCCCGGGAAAAAACAGCCCTACAATGAGCAGTTCTTC
15,NA,TRBJ1-2,TRBV7-9,NA,CASSSLRGAYGGYTF,TGTGCCAGCAGCTCTCTCCGGGGGGCGTATGGTGGCTACACCTTC
15,NA,TRBJ1-2,TRBV21-1,NA,CASHTLGQLNYGYTF,TGTGCCAGCCATACCCTAGGACAGTTGAACTATGGCTACACCTTC
17,NA,TRBJ1-5,TRBV27,TRBD1,CASRDDRGQGSNQPQHF,TGTGCCAGCAGGGATGACAGGGGGCAGGGTAGCAATCAGCCCCAGCATTTT
16,NA,TRBJ2-1,TRBV7-9,TRBD2,CASSYVSGEAWNEQFF,TGTGCCAGCAGCTACGTTAGCGGGGAGGCCTGGAATGAGCAGTTCTTC
18,NA,TRBJ2-5,TRBV27,TRBD2,CASSLRPGTSGGAGTQYF,TGTGCCAGCAGTCTCCGTCCCGGGACTAGCGGGGGAGCCGGGACCCAGTACTTC
16,NA,TRBJ2-2,TRBV11-2,TRBD2,CASSLLGLGNTGELFF,TGTGCCAGCAGCTTACTGGGACTAGGAAACACCGGGGAGCTGTTTTTT
14,NA,TRBJ1-1,TRBV2,TRBD1,CASSPTGGLTEAFF,TGTGCCAGCAGCCCGACAGGGGGCCTCACTGAAGCTTTCTTT
13,NA,TRBJ1-6,TRBV6-5,NA,CASNLREGSPLHF,TGTGCCAGCAACTTGAGGGAAGGATCACCCCTCCACTTT
16,NA,TRBJ2-7,TRBV7-9,TRBD2,CASSPRTSGGAYEQYF,TGTGCCAGCAGCCCCCGGACTAGCGGGGGGGCCTACGAGCAGTACTTC
15,NA,TRBJ1-6,TRBV5-1,NA,CASSLNDHRDSPLHF,TGCGCCAGCAGCTTAAACGACCACAGGGATTCACCCCTCCACTTT
13,NA,TRBJ1-1,TRBV9,NA,CASSADRNTEAFF,TGTGCCAGCAGCGCTGACAGGAACACTGAAGCTTTCTTT
15,NA,TRBJ1-3,TRBV2,TRBD1,CASSLGQGQGNTIYF,TGTGCCAGCAGCCTCGGACAGGGTCAAGGAAACACCATATATTTT
15,NA,TRBJ2-5,TRBV7-7,TRBD2,CASSLTGGPTETQYF,TGTGCTAGCAGCTTAACGGGGGGACCTACAGAGACCCAGTACTTC
10,few,TRBJ2-7,TRBV2,NA,CAQGAGEQYF,TGTGCCCAAGGCGCGGGCGAGCAGTACTTC